This TCR beta chain was recorded in a study of CD8+ T cells in alopecia areata. Study at large: The drug, oral tofacitinib, was given to treated patients at 5 to 10 mg twice daily.

Isolation of CD4+ and CD8+ T cells from PBMCs was achieved by sorting. V was shortened by 4 bases and J by 5 bases, with 14 bases between the two germline ends. This CDR3 region has 14 residues. The germline CDR1 and CDR2 sequences are MGHRA and YSYEKL. Once RNA had been extracted, it was reverse transcribed into cDNA to act as the sequencing template. TCRdb keeps only in-frame clones here, not all; method: immunoSEQ multiplex PCR. The sample lists 170,000 or so clones, around 50% seen once, with roughly 14% in the top ten. V is TRBV4-1 and J is TRBJ1-1; the D is unclear. This clonotype was obtained from a human donor with alopecia areata. The source material was CD4+ T cells sorted from blood, sampled at week 0. CDR3 sequence reads: CASSPTPTRTEAFF. CDR3 nucleotide sequence: TGCGCCAGCAGCCCCACCCCAACTCGAACTGAAGCTTTCTTT.